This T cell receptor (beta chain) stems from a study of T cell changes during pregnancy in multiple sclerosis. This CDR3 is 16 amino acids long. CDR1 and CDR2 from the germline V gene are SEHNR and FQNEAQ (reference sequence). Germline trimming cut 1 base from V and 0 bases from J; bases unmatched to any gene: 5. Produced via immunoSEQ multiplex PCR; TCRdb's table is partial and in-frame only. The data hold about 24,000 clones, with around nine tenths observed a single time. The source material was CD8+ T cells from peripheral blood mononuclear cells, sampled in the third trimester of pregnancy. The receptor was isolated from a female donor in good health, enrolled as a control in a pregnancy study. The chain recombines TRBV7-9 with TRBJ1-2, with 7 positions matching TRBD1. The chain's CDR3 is CASSLGGTETNYGYTF. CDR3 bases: TGTGCCAGCAGCTTAGGCGGGACAGAGACTAACTATGGCTACACCTTC.